These T cell receptor beta chains were read from a single sample in a study of blood T cells in healthy people across ages. TCRdb itself ran the 5' RACE reads through MiXCR, one entry per CDR3 protein. The data contain about 1,400,000 distinct CDR3 sequences, roughly 40% of them singletons. Sequencing was done on a sample of blood. The receptors were sampled from a woman aged 18-29 years in good health. CDR3s leave out the opening cysteine and the closing phenylalanine or tryptophan.

>TRBV6-1
ASSEPPPVYGYT
>TRBV5-1
ATHPGTGTDSPLH
>TRBV4-2
ASSPPQGTGELF
>TRBV5-1
ASSSAWNMNTEAF
>TRBV6-6
ASSYVITGVNEQF
>TRBV4-2
ASSQDDPNTDTQY
>TRBV7-9
ASSPEGRESYSPLH
>TRBV14
ASSPRRQNPFGDTQY
>TRBV5-1
ASSPPQSQSAKNIQY
>TRBV5-1
ASSEQGFPEAF
>TRBV7-9
ASSLPSKSYNEQF
>TRBV11-2
ASSPAVGSYEQY
>TRBV28
ASRPNYGYT
>TRBV11-1
ASSLGMGTPPYNEQF
>TRBV7-8
ASSDQLGPSSYNSPLH
>TRBV5-5
ASNPMGVEQF
>TRBV28
ATTLGVSSYEQY
>TRBV3-1
ASSQEGQGTQY
>TRBV7-2
ASSSLAAIYNEQY
>TRBV9
ASSVDSTGETQY
>TRBV9
ASSAPGQGNYEQY
>TRBV3-1
ASSQVGASETQY
>TRBV5-1
ASTSSNAYEQY
>TRBV5-1
ASSVGTSGNVEQF
>TRBV12-3/TRBV12-4
ASRGQDNEQY
>TRBV20-1
SGEGNNQPQH
>TRBV12-3/TRBV12-4
ASRGQSYEQY
>TRBV20-1
SASYWTSGSNYGQY
>TRBV20-1
SARHPLGRLETQY
>TRBV7-2
ASSLGWLAPRDTQY
>TRBV4-1
ASSQGGRLGNEQF
>TRBV7-9
ASSLELGLGSYEQY
>TRBV20-1
SAGDVGGRYYEQY
>TRBV20-1
SAHSGGGDTQY
>TRBV10-3
AISDGTYTDTQY
>TRBV18
ASSPPEVYEQY
>TRBV12-3/TRBV12-4
ASSLLTTSLGHNEQF
>TRBV20-1
SARDGPAQGGQF
>TRBV20-1
SARDGRESYEQY
>TRBV21-1
ASSTTVNLAYEQY
>TRBV15
ATSRDYAGLGCGYT
>TRBV2
ASSERGASSYNEQF
>TRBV7-2
ASSLALSSGEQF
>TRBV28
ASSYLGQHTQY
>TRBV9
ASSVGPVGYT
>TRBV6-1
ASSDASSGYNEQY